This T cell receptor beta chain was retrieved from a study of blood T cell repertoires in COVID-19. Overall study: COVID-19 samples collected from the United States, Italy and Spain covered acute and convalescent phases. The analysed material was cDNA or gDNA that came from T cells, B-cell-depleted T cells, or PBMCs.

All enrollees were about 18 to 100 years old and from about 24 US areas. In the authors' methods: Researchers report that nucleated cell counts were estimated from reference gene primer amplification. The protocol was immunoSEQ multiplex PCR, while the TCRdb copy is restricted to in-frame clones and leaves out a portion. Clone size and the V and J calls come from that table; the DNA yielded D and trimming. The repertoire holds about 260,000 clones, with 80% to 90% as singletons. The receptor's source is a middle-aged woman who had been exposed to COVID-19. Sequences were obtained from PBMCs or T cells enriched from blood (not recorded which).

The CDR3 reads CASSLDWGQSNEQFF. The CDR3 coding sequence is TGTGCCAGCAGCTTAGATTGGGGACAGAGCAATGAGCAGTTCTTC. The rearrangement links TRBV11-2 to TRBJ2-1, with 7 bases aligning to TRBD1. The CDR3 runs 15 residues. Germline CDR1 SGHAT, CDR2 FQNNGV. V lost 0 bases, J lost 6 bases, and 5 bases stayed unmatched.